This T cell receptor (beta chain) was identified during a study of Tregs in tolerant kidney transplant recipients. Regarding the study as a whole: Biological reproducibility was not directly addressed, but technical replication error appeared minimal.

The CDR3 has 13 residues. V was pared by 6 bases and J by 8 bases, with 8 bases of the junction left unmatched. CDR1 and CDR2 from the germline V gene are MNHEY and SVGAGI. Measured with immunoSEQ multiplex PCR; TCRdb has only the in-frame clones, and not every one. Of some 100,000 clones listed, almost 95% are singletons. For this clone: Its antigen is unidentified.

Unstimulated regulatory T cells (CD4+CD25+CD127-), CD4+CD25- non-regulatory cells, CD4 and CD8 cells were FACS-sorted from thawed PBMCs. This sequence originates from a human donor in good health. The gene calls are TRBV6-5 and TRBJ1-2; 8 bases agree with TRBD1. Input material: CD4+ T cells from blood. CDR3: CASRLTGAGGYTF. The CDR3 nucleotides are TGTGCCAGCAGGCTGACAGGGGCCGGCGGCTACACCTTC.